These 20 T cell receptor beta chains came from one sample sequenced in a study of shared clonotypes between healthy human individuals. CD8 cells classed as naive were CD45RO-negative and positively selected for CCR7, excluding terminally differentiated effector memory CD45RA+ cells. Measured with immunoSEQ multiplex PCR; TCRdb has only the in-frame clones, and not every one. The table records some 2,000,000 clones, about 95% of them present only once. The sequencing input was naive CD8+ T cells sorted from blood. The receptors shown here come from a man in his late teens or twenties in good health.

For the CDR3, the DNA is TGTGCCAGTAGTATAGCCCTAGCGGGAGAGTGGTCCTACAATGAGCAGTTCTTC. It codes for CASSIALAGEWSYNEQFF. This chain connects TRBV19 to TRBJ2-1; 10 bases are shared with TRBD2. The CDR3 has 18 residues. Germline loops: CDR1 LNHDA, CDR2 SQIVND (reference sequence). V trimming: 1 base; J trimming: 1 base; junction bases outside the gene matches: 7.

The rearrangement joins TRBV2 to TRBJ1-5, with TRBD1 matching over 10 bases. Losses at the gene ends were 11 bases for V and 3 bases for J; bases not matched to a gene: 10. CDR1 and CDR2 (germline): SNHLY, FYNNEI. The CDR3 runs to 15 residues. The CDR3 DNA follows: TGTGCCTCGCAACTGGGGACAGGGGTCAATCAGCCCCAGCATTTT. This encodes CASQLGTGVNQPQHF.

The chain carries TRBV5-6 and TRBJ2-5; D call uncertain. Germline lookup yields CDR1 SGHDT and CDR2 YYEEEE. V lost 0 bases, J lost 2 bases, and 5 bases lay in between. The CDR3 runs 13 residues. CDR3 in amino acids: CASSLAQQETQYF. The CDR3 DNA reads TGTGCCAGCAGCTTGGCCCAGCAAGAGACCCAGTACTTC.

This clone was detected only a few times. The rearrangement links TRBV13 to TRBJ1-6; no clear D. Between the trimmed V and J ends, which lost 1 base and 10 bases, there was a span of 5 bases. The V gene's germline CDR1 is PRHDT and CDR2 FYEKMQ (reference sequence). This CDR3 has 12 amino acids. For the CDR3, the DNA is TGTGCCAGCAGCTTAGATGTCTCACCCCTCCACTTT. It specifies CASSLDVSPLHF.

The CDR3 DNA follows: TGTGCCAGCAGCGTAGGGGCAGGGTCTGGAGACGAGCAGTACTTC. Amino acid sequence: CASSVGAGSGDEQYF. V gene TRBV9 combines with J gene TRBJ2-7; a possible D gene is TRBD1 (5 bases). This CDR3 has 15 residues. V lost 0 bases to trimming and J lost 5 bases, with 15 bases between them. CDR1 is SGDLS and CDR2 is YYNGEE in the germline V gene.

The chain carries TRBV6-1 and TRBJ2-2, with TRBD2 matching over 10 bases. Germline V gives CDR1 MNHNS, CDR2 SASEGT. After removal of 4 bases from V and 2 bases from J, the junction contained 4 bases not matched to a gene. The CDR3 contains 16 residues. The CDR3 DNA is TGTGCCAGCAGTGGACTAGCGGGCTTTAACACCGGGGAGCTGTTTTTT. This gives the protein CASSGLAGFNTGELFF.

The table lists this clone with a count of one. Other DNA sequences in the same sample also yield this CDR3. This chain connects TRBV5-6 to TRBJ2-3, with unresolved D. Trimming stripped 4 bases from V and 2 bases from J, with 8 bases between. Per the germline V gene, CDR1 is SGHDT and CDR2 is YYEEEE. The CDR3 consists of 13 residues. Here the CDR3 reads CASSLPYTDTQYF. CDR3 coding DNA: TGTGCCAGCAGCCTCCCTTACACAGATACGCAGTATTTT.

The chain employs TRBV4-1 and TRBJ2-7; TRBD2 agrees at 7 bases. Trimming took 1 base from V and 3 from J; bases not matched to a gene: 3. Per germline, CDR1 MGHRA and CDR2 YSYEKL. The CDR3 is made up of 14 amino acids. CDR3 loop: CASSQGQRGYEQYF. CDR3 nucleotide sequence: TGCGCCAGCAGCCAAGGTCAGCGGGGCTACGAGCAGTACTTC.

The V call is TRBV9, the J call TRBJ1-2; TRBD1 is a possible D gene (5 bases). CDR1 is SGDLS, CDR2 YYNGEE, per germline. The CDR3 totals 13 residues. V lost 4 bases and J lost 4, with 11 bases in between. CDR3 nucleotides: TGTGCCAGCAGCTTGGACACCCTCTATGGCTACACCTTC. Translated, it gives CASSLDTLYGYTF.

The chain has TRBV19 and TRBJ2-7, with 8 positions matching TRBD2. Unmatched junction bases numbered 5, after V lost 3 bases and J lost 1 base. Germline V lookup: CDR1 LNHDA, CDR2 SQIVND (reference sequence). This CDR3 has 15 amino acids. CDR3 protein: CASSMAAGGSYEQYF. The CDR3 nucleotides are TGTGCCAGTAGTATGGCGGCGGGAGGTTCCTACGAGCAGTACTTC.

The chain carries TRBV7-9 and TRBJ2-1, with 11 bases fitting TRBD2. The germline CDR1 and CDR2 sequences are SEHNR and FQNEAQ (reference sequence). CDR3 length: 16 amino acids. V trimming: 5 bases; J trimming: 7 bases; junction bases outside the gene matches: 10. The CDR3, as DNA: TGTGCCAGCAGCCCTCGACTAGCGGGGCTAGGAAATGAGCAGTTCTTC. Residues: CASSPRLAGLGNEQFF. The full variable domain, its missing parts supplied by reference TRBV7-9 and TRBJ2-1, is DTGVSQNPRHKITKRGQNVTFRCDPISEHNRLYWYRQTLGQGPEFLTYFQNEAQLEKSRLLSDRFSAERPKGSFSTLEIQRTEQGDSAMYLCASSPRLAGLGNEQFFGPGTRLTVL.

The chain links TRBV4-3 to TRBJ2-7; 9 bases fit TRBD2. The CDR3 totals 16 residues. The germline V gene encodes CDR1 LGHNA and CDR2 YSLEER. Losses at the gene ends were 1 base for V and 0 bases for J; bases not matched to a gene: 4. CDR3 residues: CASSQGTSATSYEQYF. The DNA of the CDR3 is TGCGCCAGCAGCCAAGGGACTAGCGCCACCTCCTACGAGCAGTACTTC.

This clone has only one observation. This sequence joins TRBV27 and TRBJ2-1, with 8 bases identical to TRBD2. Unmatched junction bases numbered 11, after V lost 8 bases and J lost 2 bases. The germline gives CDR1 MNHEY, CDR2 SMNVEV (reference sequence). This CDR3 has 16 residues. CDR3: CASSPLSGIAYNEQFF. In DNA form, the CDR3 reads TGTGCCAGCTCTCCCCTTAGCGGGATAGCCTACAATGAGCAGTTCTTC.

The chain combines TRBV6-5 with TRBJ2-7; TRBD2 matches 7 bases. V dropped 8 bases and J dropped 0; count of bases not matched to a gene: 7. The CDR3 length is 14 residues. CDR1 is MNHEY, CDR2 SVGAGI, per germline. The CDR3 is CASGRSGDSYEQYF. CDR3 in DNA: TGTGCCAGCGGACGGAGCGGGGACTCCTACGAGCAGTACTTC.

The chain combines TRBV7-6 with TRBJ1-1, with D hard to call. The germline V and J ends were trimmed by 2 bases and 5 bases, with 12 bases remaining between them. CDR3 size: 14 residues. The germline CDR1 and CDR2 sequences are SGHVS and FNYEAQ. CDR3 in DNA: TGTGCCAGCAGCTTACACAACCGCGGGACTGAAGCTTTCTTT. It codes for CASSLHNRGTEAFF.

The chain combines TRBV2 with TRBJ2-5, with 13 bases lining up with TRBD2. V lost 8 bases, J lost 2 bases, and 2 bases stayed unmatched. This CDR3 is built from 14 residues. Germline assignment: CDR1 SNHLY and CDR2 FYNNEI. DNA of the CDR3: TGTGCCAGCGTACTAGCGGGAGGGCAAGAGACCCAGTACTTC. It yields the protein CASVLAGGQETQYF.

This clone was counted once. The V and J genes are TRBV29-1 and TRBJ2-1, with unresolved D. The CDR3 is made up of 14 amino acids. Trimming cost V 5 bases and J 2 bases, with 13 bases left between them. Germline values: CDR1 SQVTM, CDR2 ANQGSEA. The CDR3 DNA follows: TGCAGCGTTATCCCTGTTTTGGCCTACAATGAGCAGTTCTTC. It specifies CSVIPVLAYNEQFF.

The chain is built from TRBV4-3 and TRBJ2-3, with unresolved D. Germline values: CDR1 LGHNA, CDR2 YSLEER. The CDR3 is made up of 13 amino acids. V was shortened by 0 bases and J by 2 bases, with 3 bases between the two germline ends. CDR3 sequence (DNA): TGCGCCAGCAGCCAAGACTACACAGATACGCAGTATTTT. Its translation is CASSQDYTDTQYF.

About this clone: At the DNA level, this CDR3 is encoded by other sequences in the same sample as well. The CDR3 sequence: CASSYEGSTEAFF. The CDR3 DNA reads as TGTGCCAGCAGTTACGAGGGTTCCACTGAAGCTTTCTTT. The chain carries TRBV6-5 and TRBJ1-1; D is uncertain. V was cut by 2 bases and J by 4 bases, with 8 bases left in between. The CDR3 is 13 residues long. Germline values: CDR1 MNHEY, CDR2 SVGAGI.

Of note for this clone: Other DNA sequences from this sample encode an identical CDR3 as well. V and J are TRBV6-4 and TRBJ2-3; D is uncertain. This CDR3 contains 13 residues. V was cut by 2 bases and J by 3 bases, with 6 bases left in between. Germline V gene sequence: CDR1 MRHNA, CDR2 SNTAGT. CDR3 nucleotides: TGTGCCAGCAGTGACACCCTGACAGATACGCAGTATTTT. Its protein product is CASSDTLTDTQYF.